This record covers a single T cell receptor beta chain. This clone was observed a single time. Its antigen specificity is not known. Base qualities are not at hand, and no much larger clone is one base apart. In total, around 600 healthy bone marrow donors made up the cohort. At the time of sampling, every cohort member was nominally healthy, though immune exposures that went unrecorded were likely present. The donor was CMV seropositive and was included in the group of 290 or so seropositive cohort members. A peripheral blood sample was collected from each donor, and TCR beta sequencing was performed on peripheral blood mononuclear cells. Genomic DNA extraction from the blood cell samples was performed with the Qiagen DNeasy Blood Extraction Kit. This entry is derived from a study of cytomegalovirus exposure and HLA in healthy donors (TCRdb year 2017). For the wider study: According to an earlier analysis of several hundred of the donors, some 180 million T cells yielded some 110 million unique TCR beta sequences and about 300 Gb of sequence data. Roughly 300 gigabases of sequencing data and some 85 million unique TCR sequences were included in an early release covering several hundred HLA-typed donors. Of the approximately 400 genotyped donors, 65% to 90% fell in the genetic ancestry cluster associated with self-reported Caucasian donors. The study was designed to test whether signatures of past pathogen exposure could be identified by cataloging public T cell receptors. The study profiled the T cell repertoires of under 850 subjects by immunosequencing and related them to cytomegalovirus serostatus. Along with the roughly 670-subject first cohort, a separate validation cohort of some 130 different subjects was used. The study combined high-throughput TCR immunosequencing, statistical association of individual TCRs with disease status, and machine learning to predict cytomegalovirus infection status. In a later analysis, previously published TCR beta repertoires from 500 to 750 donors were re-analyzed and high-resolution HLA genotyping was added so that TCR occurrence patterns could be studied. Rather than using new phenotypic data, the later analysis identified candidate immune exposures from TCR beta sequences and from how often those sequences occurred across donors. To decide whether each TCR beta V gene segment behaved as functional or pseudogenic, an earlier analysis of nearly 600 of the donors relied on high-throughput TCR beta sequencing. Alongside the repertoire data, information on donor age, sex, ethnicity and CMV serostatus was compiled. A later genetic analysis took genome-wide SNP genotypes for about 60% of the roughly 670 donors and used that subset as a discovery cohort. All discovery cohort repertoires had been generated on a single sequencing platform. HLA typing covered class I and class II loci at four-digit resolution. The number of donors typed differed by locus, with 629-630 for A, B, C, DRB1 and DQB1, more than 500 for DQA1, 600 to 610 for DPA1, and some 440 for DPB1. Because of strong linkage in the cohort, five DR-DQ haplotypes were treated as single units for association and clustering. On average, roughly 240,000 unique TCR beta nucleotide sequences were sequenced per donor among more than 350 genotyped donors of the cohort, with roughly 18% of those sequences being non-productive. Summary of the overall study and its limitations: Across donors, most TCR sequences were observed very rarely, whereas some public TCRs were present in many individuals. Immune exposure information for the cohort was limited to CMV serostatus. A further reported finding was that TCR beta sequences accurately predicted the HLA-A and HLA-B alleles for most subjects in the first cohort. The classifier was reported to diagnose cytomegalovirus status with high specificity and sensitivity in both the original cohort and the validation cohort. Compared with equally common non-associated chains, HLA-associated TCR beta chains in a later analysis were more clonally expanded and had lower generation probabilities. This cohort had only TCR beta chains sequenced, and the lack of alpha or paired-chain data limited which features could be detected. Correlated functional status among segregating V segments might be attributable to linkage disequilibrium, but an unknown experimental factor could not be ruled out. Strong co-occurrence of HLA alleles, especially DR and DQ, made assigning TCR associations to individual alleles difficult. Roughly uniform sequencing depth across donors was assumed in presence/absence analyses, although this assumption may not hold. Compared with the approximately 670-donor mean, donors in an Asian-associated ancestry cluster had fewer N-insertions in productive TCRs, according to a later genetic analysis. In a later analysis, several top co-occurrence clusters were reported to appear linked to parvovirus B19, influenza, CMV and Epstein-Barr virus. Some IMGT-functional V segments, including TRBV6-2 and TRBV6-3, could not be told apart with the 87-base-pair reads, so those segments were excluded. The authors suggested that the approach could potentially be generalized to other disease states and immunological phenotypes. According to a later analysis, TCR association rates differed among HLA loci, with DRB1 alleles showing the most associated TCRs and HLA-C alleles showing the fewest. A later analysis associated around 16,000 TCR beta sequences with specific HLA alleles at a false discovery rate of 0.05. V-gene and J-gene trimming of TCR beta chains was associated with a missense DCLRE1C variant in a later genetic analysis, and the association was replicated in an independent cohort. A cluster of highly shared sequence variants was judged likely to represent a technical artifact of the sequencing pipeline. According to a later analysis, most CMV-associated TCR beta chains appeared to be HLA-restricted, and the HLA associations seemed to be driven largely by CMV exposure. A few of the identified cytomegalovirus-associated TCR beta chains were confirmed in vitro to be specific for cytomegalovirus antigens. Because HLA typing was unavailable for some donors at each locus, only the typed subset was used in association tests. The study gave a list of 150 to 200 TCR beta chains associated with cytomegalovirus. The earlier analysis of a few hundred of the donors excluded approximately 17 rarely observed V segments, including chromosome 9 orphons, because counts were too low. In an earlier analysis of some 500 of the donors, most TCR beta V segments appeared in productive rearrangements about 87% or about 30% of the time, broadly matching IMGT annotations.

The CDR3, from cysteine to phenylalanine, totals 15 residues. Left in the record is the CDR3 DNA by itself, 45 bases read in frame from the first base. CDR1 SGHTA and CDR2 FQGNSA are derived from the germline V gene. Ends trimmed: V by 2 bases, J by 2 bases; bases unmatched to a gene: 4. Receptors were amplified or captured by the immunoSEQ multiplex PCR assay. The multiplex PCR relied on a mix of 60 forward primers for TCR Vbeta segments and 13 reverse primers for TCR Jbeta segments. A multiplex PCR assay on genomic DNA amplified the CDR3 region of rearranged TCR beta genes. On the Illumina HiSeq System, the amplified TCR beta libraries were sequenced as 87-base-pair reads. Turning to the authors' computational methods: Across the 600 to 700 repertoires, a later analysis counted approximately 83 million unique TCR beta chains, 9 million to 14 million of which were shared by at least two donors. A nearest-neighbor algorithm error-corrected the raw reads and collapsed the reads into unique sequences, merging closely related sequences to remove PCR and sequencing errors. To assign V, D and J gene segments, CDR3 sequences were aligned to IMGT reference sequences. For a sequence to be retained, a match of at least six nucleotides was required to both a V gene segment and a J gene segment. Rearrangements were called productive when the CDR3 lacked stop codons and stayed in frame with V and J; all others were non-productive. Following IMGT convention, CDR3 was defined as the stretch from the second conserved V-encoded cysteine up to the conserved J-encoded phenylalanine. In an earlier analysis of around 600 of the donors, sequences lacking an unambiguous match to a single V gene segment were excluded. An earlier analysis of several hundred of the donors called V segments functional above 56.7% productive rearrangements and segregating when the between-donor standard deviation exceeded 5%. To diagnose cytomegalovirus status from the catalog of TCR beta chain sequences, a statistical classification framework was built. In a later analysis, V and J genes were assigned by comparing TCR nucleotide sequences against IMGT/GENE-DB human TR gene sequences. Using the TCRdist pipeline, a later analysis assigned CDR3 sequences along with most-parsimonious VDJ recombination scenarios. In a later analysis, each TCR beta chain was defined by its CDR3 amino acid sequence together with its V-gene family, and reads without a unique V-gene family were excluded. In a later analysis, 500 to 700 highly shared, low-generation-probability nucleotide sequences were removed to address suspected cross-contamination and a sequencing artifact. A later analysis calculated a clonal expansion index for each public chain from normalized within-repertoire ranks of inferred template counts. In a later analysis, generation probabilities were computed with a VDJ recombination model fitted to out-of-frame rearrangements, and the resulting probabilities were checked against IGoR. A later analysis scored TCR-TCR, TCR-HLA and TCR-CMV co-occurrence with hypergeometric tests, applying a repertoire-size bias correction to TCR pairs. False discovery rates were estimated in a later analysis by permuting HLA or CMV assignments 20 times. In a later analysis, co-occurring TCRs were grouped with DBSCAN, and TCRdist sequence similarity was added when clustering was performed within HLA-allele-positive subsets. Repertoires with fewer than 30,000 or more than 120,000 public chains, plus five repertoires with anomalous nucleotide sharing, were excluded from co-occurrence clustering. TCRdb mirrors the immuneACCESS table, restricted to in-frame sequences. Some clones are absent from its copies; in checked studies, under half trace to an unresolved V gene, and the reason for the others is unknown. Clonal size and the V and J genes are those of that table, whereas D and trimming came from the DNA. This sample is represented by about 82,000 clones; 60% to 80% of them were singletons. The ten biggest clones cover roughly 6.1% of the sample.

This TCR came from a woman aged 45 to 65 in good health and CMV-seropositive. In this chain, TRBV7-2 is recombined with TRBJ2-7, with 9 bases matching TRBD2. Specimen: PBMCs. The encoded CDR3 is CASSLIAGEAYEQYF. The DNA reads TGTGCCAGCAGCTTAATAGCGGGAGAGGCCTACGAGCAGTACTTC.